A single count supports the clone carrying this T cell receptor beta chain. The method was immunoSEQ multiplex PCR; TCRdb's version includes in-frame clones alone and lacks a portion of them. The sample yields 200,000 to 250,000 clones, about 83% seen once. The data originate from a study of blood T cell repertoires in COVID-19. Trimming shortened V by 0 bases and J by 2 bases, and 10 bases separated the two germline ends. Germline loops: CDR1 SEHNR, CDR2 FQNEAQ (reference sequence). The CDR3 is 15 residues long. The rearrangement links TRBV7-9 to TRBJ2-5; D is undetermined. The sequencing input was peripheral blood. This sequence originates from a young man who had recovered from COVID-19. The CDR3 region has the DNA TGTGCCAGCAGCTTAGCTCCAGGTAGACAAGAGACCCAGTACTTC. Protein product: CASSLAPGRQETQYF.